What follows describes a single TCR beta chain. The sample belongs to a study of blood T cell repertoires in COVID-19. About the research overall: PBMCs, B-cell-depleted T cells, or T cells were the source of the cDNA or gDNA that made up the material.

Produced via immunoSEQ multiplex PCR; TCRdb's table is partial and in-frame only. The sample yields more than 200,000 clones, approximately 90% seen once. Seattle cases were enrolled at active infection and followed longitudinally. The CDR3 contains 18 residues. V gave up 4 bases and J gave up 0 bases, with 19 bases separating them. Germline V CDR1 and CDR2: MDHEN, SYDVKM. The clonotype comes from a man aged 45-60 years with COVID-19, enrolled during active disease. The rearrangement uses TRBV28 and TRBJ1-3, with a possible D match to TRBD1 (5 bases). The sequenced sample consisted of peripheral blood. CDR3 amino acids: CASSSPYTGHSSGNTIYF. As DNA, the CDR3 is TGTGCCAGCAGTTCCCCATATACAGGACATAGCTCTGGAAACACCATATATTTT.